The 14 T cell receptor beta chains given below trace back to one sample, sequenced in a study of a mutant IDH1 vaccine in newly diagnosed glioma. The data were produced by immunoSEQ multiplex PCR, yet TCRdb's version contains in-frame clones alone and is incomplete. The sample gives 92,000 or so clones, around 79% of which show up once; around 5% is in the top ten. The time point here: baseline, week 1 (first vaccination visit). Treatment described: pre-vaccination baseline after standard-of-care therapy. Here the sequenced sample was PBMCs, taken from a glioma patient treated with radiotherapy, temozolomide or both. The receptors were sampled from a man aged 35 to 55 with glioma. Some clones in this sample may be carry-over from other donors' samples.

The gene calls are TRBV6-5 and TRBJ2-7, with TRBD1 matching over 7 bases. Germline V CDR1 and CDR2: MNHEY, SVGAGI. V trimming: 6 bases; J trimming: 2 bases; junction bases outside the gene matches: 10. The CDR3 extends over 15 amino acids. CDR3 loop: CASRSTGNPPYEQYF. The CDR3 DNA is TGTGCCAGCAGATCGACAGGGAACCCCCCCTACGAGCAGTACTTC.

The chain couples TRBV19 to TRBJ1-4, with D uncertain. Germline V gene lookup returns CDR1 LNHDA and CDR2 SQIVND (reference sequence). With 3 bases removed from V and 4 bases from J, the gap between germline ends came to 15 bases. This CDR3 has 16 residues. DNA for the CDR3: TGTGCCAGTAGTATCTATTCGGCCCATCGTAATGAAAAACTGTTTTTT. Its protein product is CASSIYSAHRNEKLFF.

This chain uses TRBV11-3 with TRBJ2-2; the D gene is possibly TRBD2 (5 bases). Looked up from germline, CDR1 is SGHNT and CDR2 is YENEEA. The CDR3 loop spans 15 amino acids. The germline V and J ends were trimmed by 5 bases and 5 bases, with 15 bases remaining between them. CDR3 sequence reads: CASSPSPLGTGELFF. CDR3 nucleotide sequence: TGTGCCAGCAGCCCTAGCCCCTTGGGTACCGGGGAGCTGTTTTTT.

The chain uses TRBV19 and TRBJ2-3; 7 positions agree with TRBD1. CDR3 length equals 13 residues. Germline values: CDR1 LNHDA, CDR2 SQIVND (reference sequence). V shed 7 bases and J 4 bases; nucleotides not matched to a gene: 5. CDR3 in amino acids: CASKGALPDTQYF. CDR3 sequence (DNA): TGTGCCAGTAAGGGGGCCCTCCCAGATACGCAGTATTTT. The full variable domain, in which reference TRBV19 and TRBJ2-3 provide the parts outside the CDR3, is DGGITQSPKYLFRKEGQNVTLSCEQNLNHDAMYWYRQDPGQGLRLIYYSQIVNDFQKGDIAEGYSVSREKKESFPLTVTSAQKNPTAFYLCASKGALPDTQYFGPGTRLTVL.

V is TRBV19 and J is TRBJ1-1, with 7 bases aligning to TRBD1. The CDR3 consists of 13 residues. CDR1 and CDR2 from the germline V gene are LNHDA and SQIVND (reference sequence). The ends lost 9 bases at V and 1 base at J; junction bases unmatched: 5. Here the CDR3 DNA reads TGTGCCAGCGAGGACAGGACGAACACTGAAGCTTTCTTT. The encoded protein is CASEDRTNTEAFF.

A few counts support this clone. The gene calls are TRBV29-1 and TRBJ1-1; D remains ambiguous. The V gene's germline CDR1 is SQVTM and CDR2 ANQGSEA. The CDR3 is made up of 13 amino acids. With 2 bases removed from V and 0 bases from J, the gap between germline ends came to 7 bases. CDR3 DNA: TGCAGCGTTGAAAGCCTGCTGAACACTGAAGCTTTCTTT. Translating it yields CSVESLLNTEAFF.

The J gene is TRBJ1-2, the V gene TRBV5-1, with 9 bases identical to TRBD1. Germline CDR1 and CDR2: SGHRS and YFSETQ. With V trimmed by 4 bases and J by 6 bases, 13 bases remained unmatched. The CDR3 extends over 16 amino acids. CDR3 region: CASSPNPGTGPDGYTF. CDR3 DNA: TGCGCCAGCAGCCCCAATCCCGGGACAGGGCCGGATGGCTACACCTTC.

The gene calls are TRBV10-3 and TRBJ1-2; D perhaps matches TRBD1 (5 bases). Per the germline V gene, CDR1 is ENHRY and CDR2 is SYGVKD. The CDR3 has 15 amino acids. V lost 0 bases to trimming and J lost 6 bases, with 14 bases between them. The CDR3 loop reads CAISESAEGLHGYTF. CDR3 DNA sequence: TGTGCCATCAGTGAGTCCGCCGAGGGGCTCCATGGCTACACCTTC.

The chain employs TRBV5-1 and TRBJ1-5, with a weak D call TRBD1 (5 bases). Germline loops: CDR1 SGHRS, CDR2 YFSETQ. V was trimmed by 4 bases and J by 3 bases, leaving 14 bases between them. There are 15 residues in the CDR3. CDR3 amino acids: CASSPAGVPNQPQHF. The CDR3 bases are TGCGCCAGCAGCCCCGCGGGGGTCCCCAATCAGCCCCAGCATTTT.

The rearrangement links TRBV5-4 to TRBJ2-7; no reliable D call. Trimming took off 0 bases at V and 2 bases at J, with 6 bases between the two ends. Germline V CDR1 and CDR2: SGHNT, YYREEE (reference sequence). CDR3 length: 13 residues. The CDR3 loop is CASSLGRTYEQYF. In nucleotides, the CDR3 is TGTGCCAGCAGCTTGGGACGTACCTACGAGCAGTACTTC.

The genes are TRBV7-9 and TRBJ1-2, with TRBD1 matching over 7 bases. This CDR3 has 14 amino acids. With V trimmed by 2 bases and J by 5 bases, 5 bases remained unmatched. CDR1 and CDR2 (germline): SEHNR, FQNEAQ (reference sequence). DNA of the CDR3: TGTGCCAGCAGCTTATTTACGACAGGGTATGGCTACACCTTC. It codes for CASSLFTTGYGYTF.

The rearrangement links TRBV5-1 to TRBJ2-3; D unclear. V lost 7 bases and J 2 bases, leaving 17 bases between the germline ends. The germline gives CDR1 SGHRS, CDR2 YFSETQ. The CDR3 is 15 residues long. The CDR3 DNA follows: TGCGCCAGCGCCATGGTCCGCGACTTCACAGATACGCAGTATTTT. Translating gives CASAMVRDFTDTQYF.

The CDR3 DNA sequence: TGTGCCATCAGTGACCGGGGGGAGAACTATGGCTACACCTTC. Amino acids: CAISDRGENYGYTF. The chain couples TRBV10-3 to TRBJ1-2; D is possibly TRBD1 (5 bases). The CDR3 loop spans 14 amino acids. V was clipped by 3 bases and J by 2 bases, with 10 bases between them. Germline V lookup: CDR1 ENHRY, CDR2 SYGVKD.

This chain links TRBV7-6 with TRBJ2-7; TRBD1 is a possible D gene (6 bases). V lost 5 bases to trimming and J lost 2 bases, with 10 bases between them. The CDR3 is 13 residues long. Germline V lookup: CDR1 SGHVS, CDR2 FNYEAQ. This CDR3 reads CASSGQSTYEQYF. The CDR3 bases are TGTGCCAGCAGCGGACAGAGCACCTACGAGCAGTACTTC.